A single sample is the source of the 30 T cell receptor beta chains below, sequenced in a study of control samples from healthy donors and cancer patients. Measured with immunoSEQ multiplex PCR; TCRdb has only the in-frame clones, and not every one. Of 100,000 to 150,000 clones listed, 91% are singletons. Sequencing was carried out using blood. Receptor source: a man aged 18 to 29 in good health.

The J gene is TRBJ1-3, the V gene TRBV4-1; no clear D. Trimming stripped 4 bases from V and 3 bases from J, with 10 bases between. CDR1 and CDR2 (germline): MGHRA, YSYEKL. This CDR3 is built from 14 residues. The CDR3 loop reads CASSLGVDGNTIYF. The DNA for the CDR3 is TGCGCCAGCAGCCTGGGAGTAGATGGAAACACCATATATTTT.

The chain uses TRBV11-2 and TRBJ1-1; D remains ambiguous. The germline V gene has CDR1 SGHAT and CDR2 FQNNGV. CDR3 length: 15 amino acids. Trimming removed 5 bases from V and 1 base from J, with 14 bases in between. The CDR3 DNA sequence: TGTGCCAGCAGCGCCCGTCCACCTTCGAACACTGAAGCTTTCTTT. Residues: CASSARPPSNTEAFF.

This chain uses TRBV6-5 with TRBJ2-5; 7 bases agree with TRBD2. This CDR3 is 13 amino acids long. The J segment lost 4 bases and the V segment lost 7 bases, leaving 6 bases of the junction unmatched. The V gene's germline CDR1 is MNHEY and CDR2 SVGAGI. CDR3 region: CASTGTGGETQYF. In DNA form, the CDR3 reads TGTGCCAGCACTGGGACGGGAGGAGAGACCCAGTACTTC.

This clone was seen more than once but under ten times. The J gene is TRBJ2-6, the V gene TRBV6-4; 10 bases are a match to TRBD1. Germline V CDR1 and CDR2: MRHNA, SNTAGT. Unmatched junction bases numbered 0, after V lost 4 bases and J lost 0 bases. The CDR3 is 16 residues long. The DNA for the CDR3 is TGTGCCAGCAGTGGGACAGGGGGCTCTGGGGCCAACGTCCTGACTTTC. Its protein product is CASSGTGGSGANVLTF.

CDR3 nucleotide sequence: TGTGCCAGCGGGACAGGGCTCGATCAGCCCCAGCATTTT. The encoded protein is CASGTGLDQPQHF. This rearrangement joins TRBV9 to TRBJ1-5; 9 bases map to TRBD1. Germline CDR1 SGDLS, CDR2 YYNGEE. V was clipped by 7 bases and J by 5 bases; unmatched bases: 4. This CDR3 has 13 residues.

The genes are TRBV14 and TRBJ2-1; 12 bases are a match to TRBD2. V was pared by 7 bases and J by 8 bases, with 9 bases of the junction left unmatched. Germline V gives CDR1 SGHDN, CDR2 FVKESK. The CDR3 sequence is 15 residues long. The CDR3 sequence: CASNLLAGGLDEQFF. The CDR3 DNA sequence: TGTGCCAGCAACCTACTAGCGGGGGGTCTGGATGAGCAGTTCTTC.

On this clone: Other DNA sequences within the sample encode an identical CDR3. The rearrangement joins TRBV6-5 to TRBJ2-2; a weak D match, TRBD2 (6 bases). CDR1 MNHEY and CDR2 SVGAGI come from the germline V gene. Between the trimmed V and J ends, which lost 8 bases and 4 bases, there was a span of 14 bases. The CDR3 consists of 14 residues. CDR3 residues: CASASGEITGELFF. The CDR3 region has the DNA TGTGCCAGCGCTTCGGGGGAGATCACCGGGGAGCTGTTTTTT.

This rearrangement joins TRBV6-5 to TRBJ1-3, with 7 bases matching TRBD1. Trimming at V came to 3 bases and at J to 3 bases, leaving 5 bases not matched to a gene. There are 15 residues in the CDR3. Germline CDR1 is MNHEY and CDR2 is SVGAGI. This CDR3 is CASSYRQGLGNTIYF. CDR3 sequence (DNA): TGTGCCAGCAGTTATAGACAGGGTCTTGGAAACACCATATATTTT.

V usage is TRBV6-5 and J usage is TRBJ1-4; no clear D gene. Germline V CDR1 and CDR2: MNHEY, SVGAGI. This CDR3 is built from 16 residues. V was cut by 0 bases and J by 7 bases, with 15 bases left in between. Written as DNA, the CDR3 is TGTGCCAGCAGTTACTCGAACCTGGCACGGGGTGAAAAACTGTTTTTT. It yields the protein CASSYSNLARGEKLFF.

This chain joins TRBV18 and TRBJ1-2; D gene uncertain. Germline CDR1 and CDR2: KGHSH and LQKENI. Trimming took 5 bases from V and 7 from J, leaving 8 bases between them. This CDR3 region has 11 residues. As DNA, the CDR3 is TGTGCCAGCTCATCCCGGCTTGGCTACACCTTC. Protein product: CASSSRLGYTF.

CDR3 in DNA: TGTGCCAGTCGCAAGGACAGCGAAACCTCACCCCTCCACTTT. Its protein is CASRKDSETSPLHF. The V gene is TRBV19, the J gene TRBJ1-6; TRBD1 is a possible D gene (6 bases). CDR1 LNHDA and CDR2 SQIVND come from the germline V gene (reference sequence). V lost 8 bases and J 10 bases, leaving 18 bases between the germline ends. CDR3 size: 14 residues.

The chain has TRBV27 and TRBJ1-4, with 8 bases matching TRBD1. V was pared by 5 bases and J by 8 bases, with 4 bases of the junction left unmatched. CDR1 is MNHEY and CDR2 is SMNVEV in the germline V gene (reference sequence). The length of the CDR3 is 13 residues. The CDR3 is CASSRTGREKLFF. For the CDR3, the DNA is TGTGCCAGCAGTAGGACAGGGCGGGAAAAACTGTTTTTT.

In DNA, the CDR3 is TGTGCCAGCAGCTTGCAGGGAATGAACACTGAAGCTTTCTTT. Protein: CASSLQGMNTEAFF. This rearrangement joins TRBV5-4 to TRBJ1-1, with D possibly TRBD1 on 5 matching bases. This CDR3 comprises 14 residues. Trimming shortened V by 1 base and J by 0 bases, and 7 bases separated the two germline ends. Germline lookup yields CDR1 SGHNT and CDR2 YYREEE (reference sequence).

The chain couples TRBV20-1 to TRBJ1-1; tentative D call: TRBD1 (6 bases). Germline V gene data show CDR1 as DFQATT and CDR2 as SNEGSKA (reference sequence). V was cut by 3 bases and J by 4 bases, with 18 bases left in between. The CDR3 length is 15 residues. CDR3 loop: CSASETRGGSTEAFF. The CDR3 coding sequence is TGCAGTGCTAGTGAGACCAGGGGAGGTAGCACTGAAGCTTTCTTT.

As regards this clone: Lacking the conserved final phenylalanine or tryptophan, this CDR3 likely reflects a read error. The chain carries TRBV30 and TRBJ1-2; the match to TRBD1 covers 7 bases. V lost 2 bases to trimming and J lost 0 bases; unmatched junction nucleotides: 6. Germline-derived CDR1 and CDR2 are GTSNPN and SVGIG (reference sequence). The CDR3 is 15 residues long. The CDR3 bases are TGTGCCTGGAGTCGAGGACAGGAGTCTAACTATGGCTACACCCTC. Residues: CAWSRGQESNYGYTL.

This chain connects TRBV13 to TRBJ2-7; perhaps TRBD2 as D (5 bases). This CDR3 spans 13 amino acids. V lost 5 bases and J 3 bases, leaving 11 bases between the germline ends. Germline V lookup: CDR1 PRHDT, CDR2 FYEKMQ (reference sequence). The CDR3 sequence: CASSQTGGYEQYF. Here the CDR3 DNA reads TGTGCCAGCAGCCAGACTGGAGGCTACGAGCAGTACTTC.

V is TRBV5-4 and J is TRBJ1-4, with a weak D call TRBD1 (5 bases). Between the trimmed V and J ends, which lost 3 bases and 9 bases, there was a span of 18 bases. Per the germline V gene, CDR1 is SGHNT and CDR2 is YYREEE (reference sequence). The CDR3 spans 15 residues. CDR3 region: CASSYLTGTPQKLFF. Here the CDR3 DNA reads TGTGCCAGCAGCTATTTAACCGGGACCCCGCAAAAACTGTTTTTT.

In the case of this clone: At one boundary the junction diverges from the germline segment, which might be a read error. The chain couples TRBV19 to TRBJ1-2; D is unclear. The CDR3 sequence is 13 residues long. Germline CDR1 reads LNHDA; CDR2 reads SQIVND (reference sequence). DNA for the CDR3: TGTGCCAGTAGAATAGAGGAAGACTATGGCTACACCTTC. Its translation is CASRIEEDYGYTF.

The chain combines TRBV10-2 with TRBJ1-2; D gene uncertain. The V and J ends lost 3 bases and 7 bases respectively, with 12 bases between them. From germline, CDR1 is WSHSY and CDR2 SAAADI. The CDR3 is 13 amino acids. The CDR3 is CASSDANRAGYTF. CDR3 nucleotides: TGCGCCAGCAGTGACGCGAATAGGGCTGGCTACACCTTC.

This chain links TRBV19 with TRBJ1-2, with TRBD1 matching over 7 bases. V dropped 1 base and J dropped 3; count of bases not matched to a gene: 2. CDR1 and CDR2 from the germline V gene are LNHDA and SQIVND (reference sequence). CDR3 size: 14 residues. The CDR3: CASSIGQGHYGYTF. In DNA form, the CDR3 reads TGTGCCAGTAGTATAGGACAGGGACACTATGGCTACACCTTC.

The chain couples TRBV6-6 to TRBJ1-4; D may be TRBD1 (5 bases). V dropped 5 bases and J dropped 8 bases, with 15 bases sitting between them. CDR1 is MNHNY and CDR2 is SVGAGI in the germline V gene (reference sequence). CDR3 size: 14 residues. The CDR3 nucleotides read TGTGCCAGCAGTAAGGGGCAAGCTGACGAAAAACTGTTTTTT. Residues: CASSKGQADEKLFF.

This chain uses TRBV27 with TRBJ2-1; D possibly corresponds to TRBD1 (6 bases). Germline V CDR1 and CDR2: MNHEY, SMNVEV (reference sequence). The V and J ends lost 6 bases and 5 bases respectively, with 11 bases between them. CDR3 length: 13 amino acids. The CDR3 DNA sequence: TGTGCCAGCAGCCCCAGGGGACACAATGAGCAGTTCTTC. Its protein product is CASSPRGHNEQFF.

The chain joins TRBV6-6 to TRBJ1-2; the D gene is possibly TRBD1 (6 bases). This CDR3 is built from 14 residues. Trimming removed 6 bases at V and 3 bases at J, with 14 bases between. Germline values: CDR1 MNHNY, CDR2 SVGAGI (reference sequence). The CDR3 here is CASRDSPDHYGYTF. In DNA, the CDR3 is TGTGCCAGCAGGGACAGCCCGGACCACTATGGCTACACCTTC.

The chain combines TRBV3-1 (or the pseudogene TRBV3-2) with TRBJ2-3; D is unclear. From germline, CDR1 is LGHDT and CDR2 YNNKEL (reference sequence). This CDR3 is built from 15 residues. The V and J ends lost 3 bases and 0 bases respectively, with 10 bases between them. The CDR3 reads CASSQRTFSTDTQYF. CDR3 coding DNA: TGTGCCAGCAGCCAGCGGACCTTTAGCACAGATACGCAGTATTTT.

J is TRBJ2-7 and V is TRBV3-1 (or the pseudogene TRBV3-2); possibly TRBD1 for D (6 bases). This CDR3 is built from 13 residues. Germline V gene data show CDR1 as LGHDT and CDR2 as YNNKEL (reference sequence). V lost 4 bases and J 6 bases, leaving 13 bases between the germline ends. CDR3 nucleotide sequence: TGTGCCAGCAGCCGAGCCAGGGGAACCGAGCAGTACTTC. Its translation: CASSRARGTEQYF.

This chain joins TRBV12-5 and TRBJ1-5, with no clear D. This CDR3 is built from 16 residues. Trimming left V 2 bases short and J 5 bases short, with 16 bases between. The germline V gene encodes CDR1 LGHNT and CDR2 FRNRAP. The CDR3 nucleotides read TGTGCTAGTGGTTTGTGGACCGCAAAAAGGGATCAGCCCCAGCATTTT. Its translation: CASGLWTAKRDQPQHF. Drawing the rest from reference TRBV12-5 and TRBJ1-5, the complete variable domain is DARVTQTPRHKVTEMGQEVTMRCQPILGHNTVFWYRQTMMQGLELLAYFRNRAPLDDSGMPKDRFSAEMPDATLATLKIQPSEPRDSAVYFCASGLWTAKRDQPQHFGDGTRLSIL.

Written as DNA, the CDR3 is TGTGCCAGCAGACCGAGCGCAGGGGGGTTGGTTGAAAAACTGTTTTTT. It codes for CASRPSAGGLVEKLFF. The chain uses TRBV27 and TRBJ1-4, with TRBD1 matching 7 bases. J lost 7 bases, V lost 6 bases, and 14 bases had no gene match. The CDR3 totals 16 residues. CDR1 is MNHEY, CDR2 SMNVEV, per germline (reference sequence).

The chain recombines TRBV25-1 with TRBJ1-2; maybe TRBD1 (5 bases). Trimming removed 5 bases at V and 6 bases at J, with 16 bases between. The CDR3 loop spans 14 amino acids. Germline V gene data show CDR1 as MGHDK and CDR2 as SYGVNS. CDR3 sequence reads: CASSPGRRGDGYTF. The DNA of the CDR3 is TGTGCCAGCAGTCCGGGACGGCGAGGGGATGGCTACACCTTC.

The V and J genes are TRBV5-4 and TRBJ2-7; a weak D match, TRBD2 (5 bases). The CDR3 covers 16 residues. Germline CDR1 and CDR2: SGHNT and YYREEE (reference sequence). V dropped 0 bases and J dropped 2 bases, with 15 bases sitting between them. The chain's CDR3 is CASSLAGIGSPYEQYF. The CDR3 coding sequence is TGTGCCAGCAGCTTGGCGGGGATTGGGTCTCCCTACGAGCAGTACTTC.

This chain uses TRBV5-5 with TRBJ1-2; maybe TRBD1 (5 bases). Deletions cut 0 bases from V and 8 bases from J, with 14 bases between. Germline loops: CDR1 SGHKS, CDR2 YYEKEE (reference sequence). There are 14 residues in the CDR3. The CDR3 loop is CASSLGFRDIGYTF. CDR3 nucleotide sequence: TGTGCCAGCAGCTTGGGATTCAGGGATATAGGCTACACCTTC.